This T cell receptor (beta chain) was found in a study of shared clonotypes between healthy human individuals. Per the original data handling: Filtering differed because ImmunoSEQ produced junction-only sequences that carried no quality scores. TCRdb's copy holds only in-frame clones and misses some; the assay was immunoSEQ multiplex PCR. V and J calls and clone size are given by that table; D and trimming were obtained from the DNA. In the table there are some 2,500,000 clones, around 93% of which are singletons. The CDR3 consists of 17 residues. V shed 2 bases and J shed 0 bases, with 11 bases lying between them. Germline values: CDR1 SGHTA, CDR2 FQGTGA.

The chain is built from TRBV7-3 and TRBJ2-6, with D possibly TRBD2 on 6 matching bases. This TCR was sampled from a man aged 18 to 30 in good health. Some clones in this sample may be carry-over from other donors' samples. Material: naive CD4+ T cells from PBMCs. Subset of the sample: CD45RA+ positively selected. CDR3 loop: CASSLWAGRSGANVLTF. The CDR3 DNA is TGTGCCAGCAGCTTATGGGCGGGGCGCTCTGGGGCCAACGTCCTGACTTTC.